The 25 T cell receptor beta chains listed next were all sequenced from one sample in a study of shared clonotypes between healthy human individuals (dated by TCRdb to 2020 to 2022). Libraries were prepared through the immunoSEQ multiplex PCR assay. TCRdb took over this immuneACCESS table, retaining in-frame rearrangements with V and J assigned. Such tables are incomplete; in checked studies, under half of the missing clones stem from an unresolved V gene, and the remainder is unexplained. Present in this sample are millions of clones, around 94% of which were seen just once. The top ten hold over 0.12% of the sample. The specimen sequenced was naive CD4+ T cells sorted from blood. The sample's cell subset or site label is to be understood as: CD45RA+ positively selected. The origin of the receptors is a man aged 18 to 29 in good health.

This clone occurred once. The chain combines TRBV28 with TRBJ1-3; weak D call: TRBD1 (6 bases). Germline values: CDR1 MDHEN, CDR2 SYDVKM. The CDR3 sequence is 13 residues long. V lost 6 bases, J lost 3 bases, and 9 bases lay in between. In DNA form, the CDR3 reads TGTGCCAGCAGCCCGGACAGTGGAAACACCATATATTTT. Its protein is CASSPDSGNTIYF. Based on the CDR3 plus reference TRBV28 and TRBJ1-3, the full variable domain is DVKVTQSSRYLVKRTGEKVFLECVQDMDHENMFWYRQDPGLGLRLIYFSYDVKMKEKGDIPEGYSVSREKKERFSLILESASTNQTSMYLCASSPDSGNTIYFGEGSWLTVV.

V is TRBV2 and J is TRBJ2-3, with D unresolved. This CDR3 is 13 amino acids long. Trimming removed 6 bases from V and 2 bases from J, with 9 bases in between. CDR1 is SNHLY and CDR2 is FYNNEI in the germline V gene. CDR3 amino acids: CASRVPTTDTQYF. The CDR3 region has the DNA TGTGCCAGCAGGGTTCCTACCACAGATACGCAGTATTTT.

This clone showed up just a few times. The V gene is TRBV7-8, the J gene TRBJ2-2; maybe TRBD1 (6 bases). Trimming stripped 4 bases from V and 5 bases from J, with 11 bases between. CDR1 is SGHVS and CDR2 is FQNEAQ in the germline V gene. CDR3 length: 14 amino acids. CDR3 bases: TGTGCCAGCAGCTCCTGGACAGCAACCGGGGAGCTGTTTTTT. Translated, it gives CASSSWTATGELFF.

Only one count was recorded for this clone. The chain links TRBV12-5 to TRBJ2-1; D ambiguous. CDR1 is LGHNT, CDR2 FRNRAP, per germline. The CDR3 is 14 amino acids. Trimming left V 2 bases short and J 4 bases short, with 9 bases between. CDR3 in DNA: TGTGCTAGTGGTTTGCCGACGGAGTACAATGAGCAGTTCTTC. This sequence encodes CASGLPTEYNEQFF.

The chain recombines TRBV6-4 with TRBJ2-7, with 9 bases identical to TRBD1. The CDR3 runs to 15 residues. The V and J ends lost 4 bases and 3 bases, in that order; junction bases with no gene match: 7. In germline, CDR1 is MRHNA, CDR2 SNTAGT. The DNA of the CDR3 is TGTGCCAGCAGTGTTACAGGGGGCGCAGGCTACGAGCAGTACTTC. Translating it yields CASSVTGGAGYEQYF.

The chain is built from TRBV10-2 and TRBJ2-7, with unresolved D. The CDR3 spans 15 residues. Germline V CDR1 and CDR2: WSHSY, SAAADI. The V and J ends lost 0 bases and 3 bases respectively, with 12 bases between them. The CDR3 region is CASSESATGVYEQYF. The CDR3 DNA is TGCGCCAGCAGTGAGTCCGCGACCGGAGTCTACGAGCAGTACTTC.

The rearrangement uses TRBV27 and TRBJ1-4, with TRBD1 matching 7 bases. This CDR3 spans 15 amino acids. Germline values: CDR1 MNHEY, CDR2 SMNVEV (reference sequence). V trimming: 8 bases; J trimming: 3 bases; junction bases outside the gene matches: 9. CDR3 DNA sequence: TGTGCCAGCCGACCTGACAGGGTTGCTAATGAAAAACTGTTTTTT. It translates to CASRPDRVANEKLFF.

The genes are TRBV19 and TRBJ1-5; no firm D call. Germline V gives CDR1 LNHDA, CDR2 SQIVND (reference sequence). With 5 bases removed from V and 4 bases from J, the gap between germline ends came to 18 bases. The CDR3 runs to 16 residues. The CDR3 region has the DNA TGTGCCAGTAGTCCCGCCGGGAGAAAGATGAATCAGCCCCAGCATTTT. Translated, it gives CASSPAGRKMNQPQHF.

This chain uses TRBV5-3 with TRBJ2-7; 9 nucleotides agree with TRBD2. TRBV5-3 is assigned to the ORF class and has an uncertain function. With 4 bases clipped from V and 0 bases from J, the junction kept 5 bases outside the gene matches. The CDR3 is 15 amino acids. The CDR3 sequence is CARSPGREGSYEQYF. As DNA, the CDR3 is TGTGCCAGAAGCCCGGGGCGGGAGGGCTCCTACGAGCAGTACTTC.

The chain combines TRBV2 with TRBJ2-7; D remains unclear. Germline lookup yields CDR1 SNHLY and CDR2 FYNNEI. The CDR3 covers 11 residues. V gave up 6 bases and J gave up 9 bases, with 12 bases separating them. CDR3: CASRVHKGQYF. CDR3 in DNA: TGTGCCAGCAGGGTCCACAAGGGGCAGTACTTC. The full variable domain, rest sourced from reference TRBV2 and TRBJ2-7, is EPEVTQTPSHQVTQMGQEVILRCVPISNHLYFYWYRQILGQKVEFLVSFYNNEISEKSEIFDDQFSVERPDGSNFTLKIRSTKLEDSAMYFCASRVHKGQYFGPGTRLTVT.

Only one count was recorded for this clone. Other DNA sequences of this sample code for an identical CDR3. The rearrangement links TRBV7-6 to TRBJ1-1, with D perhaps matching TRBD1 (5 bases). There are 13 residues in the CDR3. The ends were cut back, 5 bases at V and 5 bases at J, with 12 bases in the middle. In germline, CDR1 is SGHVS, CDR2 FNYEAQ. In DNA, the CDR3 is TGTGCCAGCAGCCTCGTTGAGGGGACTGAAGCTTTCTTT. Amino acid sequence: CASSLVEGTEAFF. Complete variable domain (other parts from reference TRBV7-6 and TRBJ1-1): GAGVSQSPRYKVTKRGQDVALRCDPISGHVSLYWYRQALGQGPEFLTYFNYEAQQDKSGLPNDRFSAERPEGSISTLTIQRTEQRDSAMYRCASSLVEGTEAFFGQGTRLTVV.

This rearrangement joins TRBV7-2 to TRBJ2-4, with D unclear. The CDR3 covers 16 residues. With 4 bases removed from V and 6 bases from J, the gap between germline ends came to 19 bases. The V gene's germline CDR1 is SGHTA and CDR2 FQGNSA. The DNA of the CDR3 is TGTGCCAGCAGCTGGGGTCCGGCGTCTTTGGGAAACATTCAGTACTTC. Protein: CASSWGPASLGNIQYF.

The rearrangement uses TRBV6-6 and TRBJ1-6; D ambiguous. The germline CDR1 and CDR2 sequences are MNHNY and SVGAGI (reference sequence). The CDR3 is made up of 15 amino acids. The V end lost 0 bases, the J end lost 7 bases, and 10 bases lay between the germline ends. The CDR3 coding sequence is TGTGCCAGCAGTTACTCGGGCAGGCCAAATTCACCCCTCCACTTT. This gives the protein CASSYSGRPNSPLHF.

The chain recombines TRBV7-2 with TRBJ1-1, with a possible D match to TRBD1 (5 bases). This CDR3 has 15 residues. Trimming took off 4 bases at V and 4 bases at J, with 16 bases between the two ends. Looked up from germline, CDR1 is SGHTA and CDR2 is FQGNSA. CDR3 sequence: CASSYPSLGATEAFF. The CDR3 nucleotides read TGTGCCAGCAGCTACCCATCGTTAGGGGCCACTGAAGCTTTCTTT.

The chain has TRBV14 and TRBJ2-3; 14 bases line up with TRBD2. Germline-derived CDR1 and CDR2 are SGHDN and FVKESK. With V trimmed by 4 bases and J by 10 bases, 10 bases remained unmatched. The CDR3 spans 16 residues. CDR3 region: CASSPTSGRAVRPQYF. The CDR3 nucleotides are TGTGCCAGCAGCCCGACTAGCGGGAGGGCCGTCCGTCCGCAGTATTTT.

The V call is TRBV16, the J call TRBJ2-1; D ambiguous. This CDR3 region has 17 residues. Deletions cut 0 bases from V and 4 bases from J, with 16 bases between. Germline V gene lookup returns CDR1 KGHSY and CDR2 FQNENV. The CDR3 DNA reads TGTGCCAGCAGCCAATCTCGCGAAAGGGTTCTTTACAATGAGCAGTTCTTC. Translated, it gives CASSQSRERVLYNEQFF.

On this clone: Within the sample, other DNA sequences also encode this same CDR3. J is TRBJ2-2 and V is TRBV19; D gene ambiguous. Trimming took 3 bases from V and 7 from J, leaving 6 bases between them. Per germline, CDR1 LNHDA and CDR2 SQIVND (reference sequence). CDR3 size: 12 residues. CDR3 amino acids: CASSIGLGELFF. CDR3 sequence (DNA): TGTGCCAGTAGTATCGGTCTCGGGGAGCTGTTTTTT.

The chain employs TRBV5-4 and TRBJ2-1, with D perhaps given as TRBD1 or TRBD2 (5 bases each). V was trimmed by 0 bases and J by 5 bases, leaving 12 bases between them. The CDR3 runs 15 residues. The V gene's germline CDR1 is SGHNT and CDR2 YYREEE (reference sequence). The CDR3 sequence is CASSLVGEKDNEQFF. CDR3 DNA sequence: TGTGCCAGCAGCTTGGTGGGGGAGAAGGACAATGAGCAGTTCTTC.

A word on this clone: This CDR3 is also generated by other DNA sequences in the sample. This chain connects TRBV5-1 to TRBJ1-2, with a possible D match to TRBD1 (5 bases). The length of the CDR3 is 13 residues. The V gene lost 0 bases and the J gene lost 4 bases, with 7 bases spanning the gap. Germline values: CDR1 SGHRS, CDR2 YFSETQ. The CDR3 spells CASSLGGSYGYTF. CDR3 DNA: TGCGCCAGCAGCTTGGGGGGGTCCTATGGCTACACCTTC.

The chain couples TRBV10-1 to TRBJ2-1; D possibly corresponds to TRBD2 (6 bases). Germline CDR1 is WNHNN and CDR2 is SYGVQD (reference sequence). Trimming removed 3 bases from V and 9 bases from J, with 18 bases in between. This CDR3 has 15 amino acids. Here the CDR3 reads CASSETRVGLFEQFF. In DNA, the CDR3 is TGCGCCAGCAGTGAAACGCGAGTAGGACTATTTGAGCAGTTCTTC.

The chain joins TRBV7-9 to TRBJ1-5, with 7 bases that match TRBD1. CDR3 length: 14 amino acids. V was pared by 5 bases and J by 5 bases, with 6 bases of the junction left unmatched. Germline CDR1 is SEHNR and CDR2 is FQNEAQ (reference sequence). CDR3 amino acids: CASSQTGSDQPQHF. DNA for the CDR3: TGTGCCAGCAGCCAGACAGGGTCCGATCAGCCCCAGCATTTT.

As to this clone: The sample carries other DNA sequences with the same CDR3. V gene TRBV5-1 combines with J gene TRBJ2-1; TRBD1 aligns across 7 bases. With V trimmed by 0 bases and J by 2 bases, 2 bases remained unmatched. The CDR3 extends over 15 amino acids. Germline CDR1 reads SGHRS; CDR2 reads YFSETQ. CDR3 in amino acids: CASSLGGTAYNEQFF. For the CDR3, the DNA is TGCGCCAGCAGCTTGGGAGGGACAGCCTACAATGAGCAGTTCTTC.

The J gene is TRBJ2-5, the V gene TRBV7-9, with 7 bases matching TRBD1. The DNA end is more similar to TRBJ2-7, so the J call may be wrong. Germline V gives CDR1 SEHNR, CDR2 FQNEAQ (reference sequence). This CDR3 region has 14 residues. The CDR3 protein is CASSPWDSSYEQYF. The CDR3 DNA follows: TGTGCCAGCAGCCCGTGGGACAGCTCCTACGAGCAGTACTTC.

This clone has only one observation. This chain joins TRBV5-1 and TRBJ2-7, with D possibly called TRBD1 or TRBD2 (6 bases each). The germline V gene encodes CDR1 SGHRS and CDR2 YFSETQ. The CDR3 has 14 residues. With 4 bases removed from V and 5 bases from J, the gap between germline ends came to 16 bases. DNA for the CDR3: TGCGCCAGCAGCGAAGCAGGGGCGGGAAACGAGCAGTACTTC. As protein: CASSEAGAGNEQYF.

The J gene is TRBJ1-3, the V gene TRBV7-9; D gene unclear. CDR3 length equals 15 residues. V lost 0 bases to trimming and J lost 2 bases, with 8 bases between them. CDR1 is SEHNR, CDR2 FQNEAQ, per germline (reference sequence). CDR3 bases: TGTGCCAGCAGCTTAGCCGGCGCTGCTGGAAACACCATATATTTT. Protein: CASSLAGAAGNTIYF.